This T cell receptor (beta chain) was captured by sequencing in a study of cytomegalovirus exposure and HLA in healthy donors. Broader study findings: Most TCR sequences were seen very rarely across donors, but some public TCRs occurred in many. As a later analysis showed, a missense DCLRE1C variant was linked to trimming of TCR beta V- and J-genes. Most of the CMV-associated TCR beta chains (in a later analysis) appeared to be HLA-restricted.

With respect to this clone: Antigen unknown.

The primer mix had 60 Vbeta and 13 Jbeta primers. Only in-frame clones appear in the TCRdb table, and some are missing; sequencing was by immunoSEQ multiplex PCR. The sample carries under 250,000 clones, 70% to 85% recorded once. V lost 4 bases to trimming and J lost 2 bases; unmatched junction nucleotides: 5. Germline V lookup: CDR1 SGDLS, CDR2 YYNGEE. CDR3 length: 14 residues. This TCR derives from a man over 45 in good health and CMV-seronegative. Sequenced: PBMCs. The chain joins TRBV9 to TRBJ2-7, with 8 bases identical to TRBD1. The CDR3 here is CASSQGTGTYEQYF. As DNA, the CDR3 is TGTGCCAGCAGCCAAGGGACAGGAACCTACGAGCAGTACTTC.